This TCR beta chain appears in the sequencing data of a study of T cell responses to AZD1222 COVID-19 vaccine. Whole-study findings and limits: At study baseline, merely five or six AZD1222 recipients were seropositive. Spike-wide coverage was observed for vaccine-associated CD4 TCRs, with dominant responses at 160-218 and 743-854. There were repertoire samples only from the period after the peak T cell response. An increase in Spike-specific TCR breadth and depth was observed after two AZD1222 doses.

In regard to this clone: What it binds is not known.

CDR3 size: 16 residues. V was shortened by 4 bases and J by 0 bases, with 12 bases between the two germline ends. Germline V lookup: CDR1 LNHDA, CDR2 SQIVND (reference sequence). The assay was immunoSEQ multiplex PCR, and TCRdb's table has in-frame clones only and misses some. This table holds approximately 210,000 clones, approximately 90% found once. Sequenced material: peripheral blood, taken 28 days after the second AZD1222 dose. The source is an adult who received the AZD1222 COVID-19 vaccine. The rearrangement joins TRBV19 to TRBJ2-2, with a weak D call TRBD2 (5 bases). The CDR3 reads CASSSFERANTGELFF. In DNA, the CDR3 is TGTGCCAGTAGTAGCTTTGAGAGGGCGAACACCGGGGAGCTGTTTTTT.